The source of this T cell receptor beta chain is a study of neoadjuvant anti-PD-1 for oral cavity cancer. TCRdb's copy holds only in-frame clones and misses some; the assay was immunoSEQ multiplex PCR. The repertoire holds tens of thousands of clones, around four fifths seen once, with about 3.7% in the top ten. This clone showed up just a few times. Within the sample, other DNA sequences also encode this same CDR3. Germline CDR1 is SGHTA and CDR2 is FQGNSA. The CDR3 has 14 amino acids. The V gene end was trimmed by 1 base and the J gene end by 5 bases; junction bases not matched to a gene: 0. The specimen comprised PBMCs, sampled before nivolumab (anti-PD-1) treatment. This rearrangement joins TRBV7-2 to TRBJ2-2; 8 positions agree with TRBD1. The source is a person aged 35 to 85 with oral cavity squamous cell carcinoma. The CDR3 nucleotides are TGTGCCAGCAGCTTAGGGACAGGGACCGGGGAGCTGTTTTTT. Protein product: CASSLGTGTGELFF.